The rows below give T cell receptor beta chains drawn from one sample of a study of immune cell composition in non-small cell lung cancer. TCRdb's table, derived via immunoSEQ multiplex PCR, lists solely in-frame clones and lacks some. The sample holds fewer than 6,500 clones, about three quarters seen once. Sequencing was performed on lung tumor tissue. The receptor source for this set is a human donor with non-small cell lung cancer. CDR3s include the opening cysteine and the closing phenylalanine or tryptophan. The D gene is left open where the match is weak. Clone size is shown for a subset of rows, as once, few, many or a class of expanded clone.

v_call,clone_size,j_call,d_call,cdr3_aa,cdr3_nt
TRBV10-3,-,TRBJ2-7,TRBD2,CAIPGGTVNSYEQYF,TGTGCCATCCCCGGGGGGACGGTGAATTCCTACGAGCAGTACTTC
TRBV6-4,-,TRBJ1-2,TRBD1,CASSEGQGYGYTF,TGTGCCAGCAGTGAGGGACAGGGTTATGGCTACACCTTC
TRBV4-1,-,TRBJ1-2,TRBD1,CASSYNQGVYYGYTF,TGCGCCAGCAGCTACAACCAGGGGGTCTACTATGGCTACACCTTC
TRBV19,-,TRBJ1-5,-,CASSIWRDQPQHF,TGTGCCAGTAGTATTTGGAGAGATCAGCCCCAGCATTTT
TRBV19,-,TRBJ2-3,TRBD1,CASSPLGPGGTDTQYF,TGTGCCAGTAGTCCCCTGGGGCCAGGGGGTACAGATACGCAGTATTTT
TRBV19,once,TRBJ2-1,TRBD1,CASSQVRQGRGREQFF,TGTGCCAGTAGCCAGGTTCGACAGGGCAGGGGACGTGAGCAGTTCTTC
TRBV4-2,-,TRBJ2-7,-,CAGSQDPGPYEQYF,TGTGCCGGCAGCCAAGACCCAGGGCCCTACGAGCAGTACTTC
TRBV6-4,-,TRBJ2-1,-,CASSPAGEPYNEQFF,TGTGCCAGCAGTCCCGCAGGGGAACCCTACAATGAGCAGTTCTTC
TRBV27,-,TRBJ1-2,TRBD1,CASSPEDRAEANYGYTF,TGTGCCAGCAGTCCCGAAGACAGGGCAGAGGCTAACTATGGCTACACCTTC
TRBV7-2,few,TRBJ1-6,TRBD1,CASSFAQGGSPLHF,TGTGCCAGCAGCTTTGCACAGGGGGGTTCACCCCTCCACTTT
TRBV5-1,-,TRBJ2-7,TRBD2,CASSSTGGSIEQYF,TGCGCCAGCAGCTCAACGGGGGGTTCTATCGAGCAGTACTTC
TRBV7-9,-,TRBJ2-3,TRBD2,CASSPTSGEGTDTQYF,TGTGCCAGCAGCCCCACTAGCGGGGAAGGCACAGATACGCAGTATTTT
TRBV19,-,TRBJ2-4,-,CASSIRFILAKNIQYF,TGTGCCAGTAGTATCCGGTTTATCCTAGCCAAAAACATTCAGTACTTC
TRBV6-1,few,TRBJ1-2,-,CASSQRGGAIGYTF,TGTGCCAGCAGTCAGAGGGGGGGGGCAATAGGCTACACCTTC
TRBV6-6,-,TRBJ1-6,-,CASSYQVSYNSPLHF,TGTGCCAGCAGTTACCAGGTGTCCTATAATTCACCCCTCCACTTT
TRBV19,-,TRBJ2-5,TRBD2,CASSKRGGGEETQYF,TGTGCCAGTAGTAAAAGGGGCGGGGGAGAAGAGACCCAGTACTTC
TRBV7-2,-,TRBJ2-5,TRBD2,CASTPQSGGAGETQYF,TGTGCCAGCACCCCACAATCGGGGGGGGCGGGTGAGACCCAGTACTTC
TRBV5-6,-,TRBJ2-2,-,CASSLAGAQLRPGELFF,TGTGCCAGCAGCTTGGCGGGAGCCCAACTTCGCCCCGGGGAGCTGTTTTTT
TRBV11-2,-,TRBJ1-6,TRBD1,CASSPDRVSPLHF,TGTGCCAGCAGCCCGGACAGGGTTTCACCCCTCCACTTT
TRBV27,-,TRBJ2-3,-,CASSSAGAVGTQYF,TGTGCCAGCAGTTCGGCGGGGGCTGTGGGTACGCAGTATTTT
TRBV5-1,-,TRBJ1-5,-,CASRGGVRGNQPQHF,TGCGCCAGCAGGGGAGGTGTTCGGGGAAATCAGCCCCAGCATTTT
TRBV4-2,-,TRBJ2-7,TRBD2,CASSQEPGLAGGLYIDEQYF,TGTGCCAGCAGCCAAGAGCCCGGACTAGCGGGGGGGCTTTACATCGACGAGCAGTACTTC
TRBV30,medium-sized,TRBJ2-7,-,CAWSVGDYEQYF,TGTGCCTGGAGTGTAGGGGACTACGAGCAGTACTTC
TRBV9,once,TRBJ2-3,-,CASSSPIRGSGTDTQYF,TGTGCCAGCAGCTCCCCCATTAGGGGGTCTGGCACAGATACGCAGTATTTT
TRBV2,-,TRBJ1-1,-,CANSVRQGDTEAFF,TGTGCCAACAGTGTAAGGCAGGGTGACACTGAAGCTTTCTTT
TRBV19,-,TRBJ1-6,TRBD1,CASSIGRGPNSPLHF,TGTGCCAGTAGTATTGGCAGGGGGCCTAATTCACCCCTCCACTTT
TRBV5-1,-,TRBJ2-2,TRBD1,CASSRGQGRTGELFF,TGCGCCAGCAGCAGGGGACAGGGGCGGACCGGGGAGCTGTTTTTT
TRBV7-2,-,TRBJ1-5,-,CASSPGGGQPQHF,TGTGCCAGCAGCCCTGGCGGCGGCCAGCCCCAGCATTTT
TRBV7-6,-,TRBJ1-6,-,CASSSGQYNSPLHF,TGTGCCAGCAGCTCCGGACAGTATAATTCACCCCTCCACTTT
TRBV5-4,few,TRBJ2-5,-,CASSLVGAQETQYF,TGTGCCAGCAGCTTGGTGGGAGCCCAAGAGACCCAGTACTTC
TRBV5-1,-,TRBJ2-7,-,CASSSKGDARYEQYF,TGCGCCAGCAGCTCAAAGGGGGACGCCCGCTACGAGCAGTACTTC
TRBV7-8,-,TRBJ1-6,-,CASSTRDNSPLHF,TGTGCCAGCAGCACCCGAGATAATTCACCCCTCCACTTT
TRBV7-9,once,TRBJ2-5,-,CASSPYDRYGATQYF,TGTGCCAGCAGCCCGTACGACAGATATGGGGCGACCCAGTACTTC
TRBV2,-,TRBJ2-7,-,CASRATPNGEQYF,TGTGCCAGCAGGGCGACTCCTAACGGGGAGCAGTACTTC
TRBV9,-,TRBJ1-6,TRBD1,CASSLRDRGTGSPLHF,TGTGCCAGCAGCCTTAGGGACAGGGGTACAGGTTCACCCCTCCACTTT
TRBV5-6,once,TRBJ1-5,-,CASSFRSVSNQPQHF,TGTGCCAGCAGCTTCCGTTCAGTGAGCAATCAGCCCCAGCATTTT
TRBV7-7,-,TRBJ2-5,TRBD1,CASSLEGAGETQYF,TGTGCCAGCAGCTTAGAGGGGGCCGGGGAGACCCAGTACTTC
TRBV7-8,-,TRBJ2-2,-,CASSFRDSMNTGELFF,TGTGCCAGCAGCTTTAGAGACAGTATGAACACCGGGGAGCTGTTTTTT
TRBV6-6,-,TRBJ2-7,TRBD1,CASSLGQGHSYEQYF,TGTGCCAGCAGTTTGGGACAGGGTCACTCCTACGAGCAGTACTTC